A selection of T cell receptor beta chains follows, all from one sample in a study of cytomegalovirus exposure and HLA in healthy donors. TCRdb's copy holds only in-frame clones and misses some; the assay was immunoSEQ multiplex PCR. The sample has about 42,000 clones; the top ten hold 1% to 1.5%. The sample comprised PBMCs. The source of these receptors is a man aged 30 to 45 in good health and CMV-seronegative. Each CDR3 is given with its conserved first and last residue. The order of the fields is V gene, D gene, J gene, CDR3 protein, CDR3 DNA. A D gene is named only where the DNA matches it firmly.

v_gene: TRBV18; d_gene: NA; j_gene: TRBJ1-5; CDR3aa: CASSPRQDNQPQHF; CDR3nt: TGTGCCAGCTCACCAAGACAGGATAATCAGCCCCAGCATTTT
v_gene: TRBV7-9; d_gene: NA; j_gene: TRBJ2-5; CDR3aa: CASSLPLLAQPQETQYF; CDR3nt: TGTGCCAGCAGCTTACCTCTGCTAGCGCAACCTCAAGAGACCCAGTACTTC
v_gene: TRBV7-9; d_gene: NA; j_gene: TRBJ2-1; CDR3aa: CASSLARGTNEQFF; CDR3nt: TGTGCCAGCAGCTTAGCGCGCGGGACTAATGAGCAGTTCTTC
v_gene: TRBV25-1; d_gene: NA; j_gene: TRBJ1-1; CDR3aa: CASSVRTEAFF; CDR3nt: TGTGCCAGCAGTGTTCGGACTGAAGCTTTCTTT
v_gene: TRBV5-7; d_gene: NA; j_gene: TRBJ2-2; CDR3aa: CASSFDSNTGELFF; CDR3nt: TGTGCCAGCAGCTTCGACAGCAACACCGGGGAGCTGTTTTTT
v_gene: TRBV29-1; d_gene: TRBD1; j_gene: TRBJ2-2; CDR3aa: CSGMGQGYGELFF; CDR3nt: TGCAGCGGGATGGGACAGGGATACGGGGAGCTGTTTTTT
v_gene: TRBV30; d_gene: TRBD2; j_gene: TRBJ2-5; CDR3aa: CAWSQGGRLAGEETQYF; CDR3nt: TGTGCCTGGAGCCAAGGCGGGAGGCTAGCGGGAGAAGAGACCCAGTACTTC
v_gene: TRBV9; d_gene: NA; j_gene: TRBJ2-7; CDR3aa: CASSGRDNSYEQYF; CDR3nt: TGTGCCAGCAGCGGCCGGGACAACTCCTACGAGCAGTACTTC
v_gene: TRBV7-9; d_gene: NA; j_gene: TRBJ2-1; CDR3aa: CASSLFLTSQDYEQFF; CDR3nt: TGTGCCAGCAGCTTATTTTTAACTAGCCAGGATTATGAGCAGTTCTTC
v_gene: TRBV6-4; d_gene: TRBD2; j_gene: TRBJ2-1; CDR3aa: CASSDGLAGDNEQFF; CDR3nt: TGTGCCAGCAGTGACGGACTAGCGGGAGACAATGAGCAGTTCTTC
v_gene: TRBV12-5; d_gene: NA; j_gene: TRBJ2-1; CDR3aa: CASGLSQGGHEQFF; CDR3nt: TGTGCTAGTGGTTTGAGTCAGGGTGGCCATGAGCAGTTCTTC
v_gene: TRBV4-3; d_gene: NA; j_gene: TRBJ1-6; CDR3aa: CASSQGLRGVPLHF; CDR3nt: TGCGCCAGCAGCCAAGGGCTCAGGGGAGTTCCCCTCCACTTT
v_gene: TRBV4-3; d_gene: NA; j_gene: TRBJ2-5; CDR3aa: CASSQELAQETQYF; CDR3nt: TGCGCCAGCAGCCAAGAGCTAGCGCAAGAGACCCAGTACTTC
v_gene: TRBV18; d_gene: NA; j_gene: TRBJ1-2; CDR3aa: CASSPEAGVYNGYTF; CDR3nt: TGTGCCAGCTCACCCGAGGCAGGGGTGTACAATGGCTACACCTTC
v_gene: TRBV7-8; d_gene: TRBD2; j_gene: TRBJ2-7; CDR3aa: CASSPGLAGGLIHEQYF; CDR3nt: TGTGCCAGCAGCCCGGGACTAGCGGGAGGGCTCATCCACGAGCAGTACTTC
v_gene: TRBV7-8; d_gene: NA; j_gene: TRBJ2-5; CDR3aa: CASSTLTGLQETQYF; CDR3nt: TGTGCCAGCAGCACTTTGACGGGGTTACAAGAGACCCAGTACTTC
v_gene: TRBV19; d_gene: NA; j_gene: TRBJ2-7; CDR3aa: CASSISGNPRNEQYF; CDR3nt: TGTGCCAGTAGTATCTCCGGGAACCCCAGGAACGAGCAGTACTTC
v_gene: TRBV21-1; d_gene: NA; j_gene: TRBJ1-1; CDR3aa: CASIAAWQSEAFF; CDR3nt: TGTGCCAGCATAGCAGCGTGGCAGTCAGAAGCTTTCTTT
v_gene: TRBV29-1; d_gene: NA; j_gene: TRBJ1-1; CDR3aa: CSVGGKNTEAFF; CDR3nt: TGCAGCGTTGGAGGGAAGAACACTGAAGCTTTCTTT
v_gene: TRBV10-3; d_gene: NA; j_gene: TRBJ2-7; CDR3aa: CAIARGQNEQYF; CDR3nt: TGTGCTATCGCCCGAGGGCAGAACGAGCAGTACTTC